This T cell receptor beta chain was sequenced for a study of PD-L1 blockade in urothelial cancer. Time point: peripheral blood 6 weeks after treatment start. Sequenced by immunoSEQ multiplex PCR; TCRdb stores in-frame clones only, minus some. The sample records 120,000 or so clones, around 86% being singletons. The TCR originated in a man aged 45-65 years with urothelial cancer. This material consisted of PBMCs, taken around atezolizumab (anti-PD-L1) treatment.

CDR3 residues: CASSPLAGGIYNEQFF. For the CDR3, the DNA is TGTGCCAGCAGTCCCCTAGCGGGAGGGATATACAATGAGCAGTTCTTC. This chain connects TRBV27 to TRBJ2-1, with 12 bases identical to TRBD2. The ends lost 5 bases at V and 4 bases at J; junction bases unmatched: 6. Germline assignment: CDR1 MNHEY and CDR2 SMNVEV (reference sequence). The CDR3 is 16 amino acids.